These T cell receptor beta chains were read from a single sample in a study of Graves' ophthalmopathy and Graves' hyperthyroidism. TCRdb re-called the multiplex PCR reads with MiXCR, one entry per CDR3 protein. The table shows about 550,000 distinct CDR3 sequences, with less than 45% occurring only once. The sequenced sample consisted of peripheral blood or thyroid tissue (not recorded which). These receptors all stem from an adult man with Graves' hyperthyroidism. CDR3s include the opening cysteine and the closing phenylalanine or tryptophan. The order of the fields is V gene, clone size, J gene, CDR3 length, D gene, CDR3 DNA, CDR3 protein. A D gene is named only where the DNA matches it firmly. Not every row has a clone size; where given, it reads once, few, many or a size class.

v_call: TRBV7-6; clone_size: many; j_call: TRBJ2-7; cdr3_length: 13; d_call: .; cdr3_nt: TGTGCCAGCAGCTTTGCGGCAGCCTACGAGCAGTACTTC; cdr3_aa: CASSFAAAYEQYF
v_call: TRBV24-1; clone_size: .; j_call: TRBJ2-2; cdr3_length: 13; d_call: .; cdr3_nt: TGTGCCACCAGTGAGGCAGTCACCGGGGAGCTGTTTTTT; cdr3_aa: CATSEAVTGELFF
v_call: TRBV19; clone_size: .; j_call: TRBJ1-4; cdr3_length: 16; d_call: .; cdr3_nt: TGTGCCAGTAGCACCGGGACGGACAACGCTAATGAAAAACTGTTTTTT; cdr3_aa: CASSTGTDNANEKLFF
v_call: TRBV2; clone_size: many; j_call: TRBJ2-7; cdr3_length: 14; d_call: .; cdr3_nt: TGTGCCAGCGGAGGGGCCCAAAGCTCCTACGAGCAGTACTTC; cdr3_aa: CASGGAQSSYEQYF
v_call: TRBV4-1; clone_size: few; j_call: TRBJ1-6; cdr3_length: 15; d_call: .; cdr3_nt: TGCGCCAGCAGCCAAATCCACAGGGAAGATTCACCCCTCCACTTT; cdr3_aa: CASSQIHREDSPLHF
v_call: TRBV2; clone_size: .; j_call: TRBJ1-5; cdr3_length: 15; d_call: TRBD1; cdr3_nt: TGTGCCAGCAGGAACAGGGGTGGGGGCAATCAGCCCCAGCATTTT; cdr3_aa: CASRNRGGGNQPQHF
v_call: TRBV7-2; clone_size: many; j_call: TRBJ1-3; cdr3_length: 16; d_call: TRBD1; cdr3_nt: TGTGCCAGCAGCGCCACAGGGGTACCTTCTGGAAACACCATATATTTT; cdr3_aa: CASSATGVPSGNTIYF
v_call: TRBV24-1; clone_size: many; j_call: TRBJ1-1; cdr3_length: 16; d_call: .; cdr3_nt: TGTGCCACCAGTGATTTGAGCGGGGGCCTAAACACTGAAGCTTTCTTT; cdr3_aa: CATSDLSGGLNTEAFF
v_call: TRBV12-3/TRBV12-4; clone_size: many; j_call: TRBJ2-7; cdr3_length: 15; d_call: TRBD2; cdr3_nt: TGTGCCAGCAGACCGGGACTAGCGGGAGTCCACGAGCAGTACTTC; cdr3_aa: CASRPGLAGVHEQYF
v_call: TRBV24-1; clone_size: .; j_call: TRBJ2-2; cdr3_length: 12; d_call: .; cdr3_nt: TGTGCCACCAGTGATTGGGCCGGGGAGCTGTTTTTT; cdr3_aa: CATSDWAGELFF
v_call: TRBV9; clone_size: .; j_call: TRBJ2-2; cdr3_length: 13; d_call: .; cdr3_nt: TGTGCCAGCAGCGTAGTGAGAATGCGGGAGCTGTTTTTT; cdr3_aa: CASSVVRMRELFF
v_call: TRBV20-1; clone_size: .; j_call: TRBJ2-5; cdr3_length: 15; d_call: .; cdr3_nt: TGCAGTGCTAGAGTGGGCCGTTCCGGCACAGATACGCAGTACTTC; cdr3_aa: CSARVGRSGTDTQYF
v_call: TRBV6-9; clone_size: .; j_call: TRBJ1-2; cdr3_length: 13; d_call: .; cdr3_nt: TGTGCCAGCAGTCTAGCGGGGATCTATGGCTACACCTTC; cdr3_aa: CASSLAGIYGYTF
v_call: TRBV11-2; clone_size: many; j_call: TRBJ1-1; cdr3_length: 15; d_call: .; cdr3_nt: TGTGCCAGCAGCTGGGGCCGGGCCCAGGGAGGTGAAGCTTTCTTT; cdr3_aa: CASSWGRAQGGEAFF
v_call: TRBV20-1; clone_size: many; j_call: TRBJ1-3; cdr3_length: 13; d_call: .; cdr3_nt: TGCAGTGCCCCTCGACTCTCTGGAAACACCATATATTTT; cdr3_aa: CSAPRLSGNTIYF
v_call: TRBV5-5; clone_size: many; j_call: TRBJ2-7; cdr3_length: 17; d_call: TRBD2; cdr3_nt: TGTGCCAGCAGCTTGCTATCGGCTAGCGGGTTCTCCTACGAGCAGTACTTC; cdr3_aa: CASSLLSASGFSYEQYF
v_call: TRBV7-2; clone_size: .; j_call: TRBJ2-7; cdr3_length: 14; d_call: .; cdr3_nt: TGTGCCAGCAGCACCTCCACCAAGACAGGCGAGCAGTACTTC; cdr3_aa: CASSTSTKTGEQYF
v_call: TRBV20-1; clone_size: many; j_call: TRBJ2-2; cdr3_length: 15; d_call: .; cdr3_nt: TGCAGTGCACCCGAACAGGGTGCAAACACCGGGGAGCTGTTTTTT; cdr3_aa: CSAPEQGANTGELFF
v_call: TRBV7-9; clone_size: many; j_call: TRBJ2-2; cdr3_length: 16; d_call: TRBD1; cdr3_nt: TGTGCCAGCAGCTTCGGGACAGGGGTTGGCACCGGGGAGCTGTTTTTT; cdr3_aa: CASSFGTGVGTGELFF
v_call: TRBV7-2; clone_size: many; j_call: TRBJ1-1; cdr3_length: 13; d_call: .; cdr3_nt: TGTGCCAGCAGCTTACTTCGGGGCACTGAAGCTTTCTTT; cdr3_aa: CASSLLRGTEAFF
v_call: TRBV7-9; clone_size: once; j_call: TRBJ2-7; cdr3_length: 12; d_call: .; cdr3_nt: TGTGCCAGCAGTAGATTCGCGGGCCGGCAGTACTTC; cdr3_aa: CASSRFAGRQYF
v_call: TRBV29-1; clone_size: .; j_call: TRBJ1-2; cdr3_length: 20; d_call: .; cdr3_nt: TGCAGCGTGGCGACTAGCGGGGGGGTGACCACCGGGGAGCTGAACTATGGCTACACCTTC; cdr3_aa: CSVATSGGVTTGELNYGYTF
v_call: TRBV20-1; clone_size: .; j_call: TRBJ1-4; cdr3_length: 16; d_call: .; cdr3_nt: TGCAGTGCTAGACAACAAAACAGGGAAACTAATGAAAAACTGTTTTTT; cdr3_aa: CSARQQNRETNEKLFF